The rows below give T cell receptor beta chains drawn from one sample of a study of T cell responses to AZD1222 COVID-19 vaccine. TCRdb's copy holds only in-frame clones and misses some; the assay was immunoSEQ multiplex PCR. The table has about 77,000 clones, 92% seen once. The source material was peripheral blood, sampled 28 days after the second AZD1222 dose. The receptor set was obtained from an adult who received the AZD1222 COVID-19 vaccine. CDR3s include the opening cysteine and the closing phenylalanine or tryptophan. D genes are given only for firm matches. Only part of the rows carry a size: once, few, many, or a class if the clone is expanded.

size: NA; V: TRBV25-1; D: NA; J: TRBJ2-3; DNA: TGTGCCAGCGCGGTCCCAGGGGCAGATACGCAGTATTTT; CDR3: CASAVPGADTQYF
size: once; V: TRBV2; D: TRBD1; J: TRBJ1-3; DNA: TGTGCCAGCAGAGAAGACAGGGTGACGGGAAACACCATATATTTT; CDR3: CASREDRVTGNTIYF
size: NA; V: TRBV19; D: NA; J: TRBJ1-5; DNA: TGTGCCAGTAGTATAGATGTGGGGTACAATCAGCCCCAGCATTTT; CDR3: CASSIDVGYNQPQHF
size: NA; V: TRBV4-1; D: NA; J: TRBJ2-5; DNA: TGCGCCAGCAGCCAAGCGGGGGAGACCCAGTACTTC; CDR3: CASSQAGETQYF
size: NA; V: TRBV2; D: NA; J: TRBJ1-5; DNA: TGTGCCAGCAGTGAAGCGTTTCGGCCAGGCGGGGGATATAGCAATCAGCCCCAGCATTTT; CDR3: CASSEAFRPGGGYSNQPQHF
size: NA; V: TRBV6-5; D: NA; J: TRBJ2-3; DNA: TGTGCCAGCAGTCTGGGGTTGGGCGATACGCAGTATTTT; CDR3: CASSLGLGDTQYF
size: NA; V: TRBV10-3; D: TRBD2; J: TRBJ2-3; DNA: TGTGCCATCAGTACTAGCGGGAGTTCCGATACGCAGTATTTT; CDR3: CAISTSGSSDTQYF
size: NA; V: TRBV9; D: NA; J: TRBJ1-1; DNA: TGTGCCAGCAGCGTAGACCCTGGGGGGAGGGGCACTGAAGCTTTCTTT; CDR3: CASSVDPGGRGTEAFF
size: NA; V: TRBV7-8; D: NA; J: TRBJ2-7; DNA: TGTGCCAGCAGCTTCGCGAACCGGGGGAACGAGCAGTACTTC; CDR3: CASSFANRGNEQYF
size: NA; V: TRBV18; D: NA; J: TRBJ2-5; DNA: TGTGCCAGCTCACCACTAGTTAGGAAAGAGACCCAGTACTTC; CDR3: CASSPLVRKETQYF
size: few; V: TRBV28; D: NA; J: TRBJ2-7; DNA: TGTGCCAGCATAGGACAGTTCTACGAGCAGTACTTC; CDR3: CASIGQFYEQYF
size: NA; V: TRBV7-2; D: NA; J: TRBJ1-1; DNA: TGTGCCAGCAGCTTAGAGATGGTCAGTCTCGCTTTCTTT; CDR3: CASSLEMVSLAFF
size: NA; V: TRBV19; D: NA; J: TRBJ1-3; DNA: TGTGCCAGTAGTATAGGTGAGACCTCTGGAAACACCATATATTTT; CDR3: CASSIGETSGNTIYF
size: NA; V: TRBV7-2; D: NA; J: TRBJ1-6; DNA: TGTGCCAGCAGCTTAGAGGGGGGGGCGTATAATTCACCCCTCCACTTT; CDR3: CASSLEGGAYNSPLHF
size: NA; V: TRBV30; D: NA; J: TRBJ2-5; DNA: TGTGCCTGGAGTGGAGGCGCGGAGACCCAGTACTTC; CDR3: CAWSGGAETQYF
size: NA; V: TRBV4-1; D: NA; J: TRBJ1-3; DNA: TGCGCCAGCAGCCAAGATCTCGGGGCTGGAAACACCATATATTTT; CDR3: CASSQDLGAGNTIYF
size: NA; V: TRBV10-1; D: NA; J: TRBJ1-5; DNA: TGCGCCAGCAGTGAATCTGGGAGGGGGCCCCAGCATTTT; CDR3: CASSESGRGPQHF
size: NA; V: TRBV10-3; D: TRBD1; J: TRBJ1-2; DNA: TGTGCCATTACCACCCCAGCCGGGACAGAGCACTATGGCTACACCTTC; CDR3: CAITTPAGTEHYGYTF
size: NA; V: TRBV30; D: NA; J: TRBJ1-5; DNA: TGTGCCTGGAGTCCATCAGGGGATGCGCCCCAGCATTTT; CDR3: CAWSPSGDAPQHF
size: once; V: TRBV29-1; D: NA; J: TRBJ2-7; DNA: TGCAGCGCTAGGACGTTGGCCGCCGGCTACGAGCAGTACTTC; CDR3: CSARTLAAGYEQYF
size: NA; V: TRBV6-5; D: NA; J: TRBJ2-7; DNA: TGTGCCAGCAGTTACCGTGGGTCAAGGAGCGAGCAGTACTTC; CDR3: CASSYRGSRSEQYF
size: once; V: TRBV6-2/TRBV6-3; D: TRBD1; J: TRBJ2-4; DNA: TGTGCCAGCAGTACCGGGACAGGGGACAAAAACATTCAGTACTTC; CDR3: CASSTGTGDKNIQYF
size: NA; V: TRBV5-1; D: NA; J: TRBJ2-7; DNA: TGCGCCAGCAGTCCCCCCCTTGCCCTTCTTAACGAGCAGTACTTC; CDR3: CASSPPLALLNEQYF
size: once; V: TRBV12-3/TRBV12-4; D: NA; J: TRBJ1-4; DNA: TGTGCCAGCAGTTTATCGGGGGCGGAAAAACTGTTTTTT; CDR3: CASSLSGAEKLFF
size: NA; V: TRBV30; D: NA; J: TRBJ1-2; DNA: TGTGCCTGGAGTAGGTCGCTTCTTGAGGGAGGCTACACCTTC; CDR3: CAWSRSLLEGGYTF
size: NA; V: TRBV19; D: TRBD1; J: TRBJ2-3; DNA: TGTGCCAGTAGTATTCAAGGGGGCTGGCAGTATTTT; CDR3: CASSIQGGWQYF
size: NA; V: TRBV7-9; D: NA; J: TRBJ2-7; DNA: TGTGCCAGCAGCGAGGACATATCCTACGAGCAGTACTTC; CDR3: CASSEDISYEQYF
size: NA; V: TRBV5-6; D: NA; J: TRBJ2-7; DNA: TGTGCCAGCAACCTTCTGGGCGGGGAGCAGTACTTC; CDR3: CASNLLGGEQYF
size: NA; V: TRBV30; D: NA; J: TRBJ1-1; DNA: TGTGCCTGGAGTGTGTCCAGGGTGGCCACTGAAGCTTTCTTT; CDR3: CAWSVSRVATEAFF
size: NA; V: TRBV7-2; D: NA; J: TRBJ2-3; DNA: TGTGCCAGCAGTCGTTTATCCGTCTTGGCCGGAGGGTACACAGATACGCAGTATTTT; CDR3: CASSRLSVLAGGYTDTQYF
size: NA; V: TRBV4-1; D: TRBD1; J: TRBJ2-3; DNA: TGCGCCAGCAGCCAGACCCTGGGACAGGGGCCCGATACGCAGTATTTT; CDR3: CASSQTLGQGPDTQYF